These 7 T cell receptor beta chains share one sample of origin, sequenced in a study of cytomegalovirus exposure and HLA in healthy donors. The PCR contained 60 Vbeta and 13 Jbeta primers. Some clones are missing from TCRdb's copy, which holds only in-frame ones; the method was immunoSEQ multiplex PCR. The sample includes about 80,000 clones, around 80% of them seen just once. Sample: PBMCs. Every receptor here comes from a young man in good health and CMV-seronegative.

The rearrangement joins TRBV5-1 to TRBJ2-1, with 9 bases aligning to TRBD2. The CDR3 spans 16 residues. CDR1 and CDR2 (germline): SGHRS, YFSETQ. V lost 3 bases to trimming and J lost 3 bases; unmatched junction nucleotides: 7. CDR3 nucleotide sequence: TGCGCCAGCAGCTCCCCCGGGACTAGCAGCTACAATGAGCAGTTCTTC. Translation: CASSSPGTSSYNEQFF. Full variable domain (rest looked up from reference TRBV5-1 and TRBJ2-1): KAGVTQTPRYLIKTRGQQVTLSCSPISGHRSVSWYQQTPGQGLQFLFEYFSETQRNKGNFPGRFSGRQFSNSRSEMNVSTLELGDSALYLCASSSPGTSSYNEQFFGPGTRLTVL.

The rearrangement joins TRBV7-2 to TRBJ1-1; no definite D call. Trimming took off 5 bases at V and 8 bases at J, with 12 bases between the two ends. The CDR3 contains 12 residues. Germline CDR1 reads SGHTA; CDR2 reads FQGNSA. Written as DNA, the CDR3 is TGTGCCAGCAGCCCATCCGGGATAGAAGCTTTCTTT. Encoded protein: CASSPSGIEAFF.

The chain has TRBV19 and TRBJ2-4; D is possibly TRBD1 (7 bases). Deletions cut 4 bases from V and 8 bases from J, with 12 bases between. This CDR3 contains 13 residues. Germline V gene sequence: CDR1 LNHDA, CDR2 SQIVND (reference sequence). CDR3 coding DNA: TGTGCCAGTAGTAAAACAGGGGAGGACATTCAGTACTTC. Translation gives CASSKTGEDIQYF.

The chain carries TRBV4-2 and TRBJ2-5; possibly TRBD1 for D (5 bases). The V end lost 0 bases, the J end lost 5 bases, and 13 bases lay between the germline ends. Germline V gives CDR1 LGHNA, CDR2 YNFKEQ. This CDR3 has 15 amino acids. This chain's CDR3 is CASSQDVAGAETQYF. CDR3 bases: TGTGCCAGCAGCCAAGACGTAGCTGGGGCGGAGACCCAGTACTTC.

This clone appeared a single time. This chain connects TRBV5-6 to TRBJ2-7; possible D gene TRBD2, 5 bases. The length of the CDR3 is 16 residues. The V and J ends lost 0 bases and 1 base respectively, with 14 bases between them. The V gene's germline CDR1 is SGHDT and CDR2 YYEEEE. In DNA, the CDR3 is TGTGCCAGCAGCTTGGTTGGCGGGTACAGTTCCTACGAGCAGTACTTC. It yields the protein CASSLVGGYSSYEQYF.

The V call is TRBV30, the J call TRBJ1-1; the match to TRBD1 covers 7 bases. This CDR3 is 13 amino acids long. CDR1 and CDR2 from the germline V gene are GTSNPN and SVGIG (reference sequence). Losses at the gene ends were 4 bases for V and 5 bases for J; bases not matched to a gene: 7. The CDR3 sequence is CAWTKDRATEAFF. The CDR3 nucleotides are TGTGCCTGGACAAAAGACAGGGCAACTGAAGCTTTCTTT.

This clone was seen a handful of times. V usage is TRBV11-2 and J usage is TRBJ1-5; D possibly corresponds to TRBD1 (6 bases). In germline, CDR1 is SGHAT, CDR2 FQNNGV. This CDR3 contains 15 residues. Trimming shortened V by 2 bases and J by 7 bases, and 15 bases separated the two germline ends. The CDR3 region has the DNA TGTGCCAGCAGCTTATCCGGGACACGGGGCCAGCCCCAGCATTTT. Translating gives CASSLSGTRGQPQHF.